One sample yielded the 13 T cell receptor beta chains listed below, sequenced in a study of T cells in Graves' hyperthyroidism and ophthalmopathy. Authors of the study amplified TCR beta CDR3 regions from RNA transcripts. Primed by the HTBI set, a first-round RT-PCR was run on the TCR CDR3. TCRdb independently ran MiXCR on the multiplex PCR reads; one entry per CDR3 protein. Among around 300,000 distinct CDR3 sequences, 13% were seen once, and the ten largest hold 6.5% to 10%. Sequences were obtained from blood. All receptors derive from a woman aged 30 to 39 with Graves' hyperthyroidism that later progressed to Graves' ophthalmopathy.

This clonotype was detected many times. The chain recombines TRBV20-1 with TRBJ2-7; D not certain. The length of the CDR3 is 14 residues. Germline CDR1 is DFQATT and CDR2 is SNEGSKA (reference sequence). Trimming shortened V by 6 bases and J by 1 base, and 16 bases separated the two germline ends. CDR3 coding DNA: TGCAGTGCCACGGAGCACGGCCCTTCCTACGAGCAGTACTTC. As protein: CSATEHGPSYEQYF.

This clonotype has ten or more counts. The chain recombines TRBV7-2 with TRBJ2-3, with no clear D. There are 13 residues in the CDR3. Germline V gives CDR1 SGHTA, CDR2 FQGNSA. Trimming left V 2 bases short and J 0 bases short, with 3 bases between. CDR3 in DNA: TGTGCCAGCAGCTTAAAGAGCACAGATACGCAGTATTTT. Translation: CASSLKSTDTQYF.

This clonotype was detected only a few times. The chain is built from TRBV10-3 and TRBJ2-3; 12 nucleotides match TRBD2. The CDR3 has 16 amino acids. V was pared by 4 bases and J by 2 bases, with 4 bases of the junction left unmatched. CDR1 ENHRY and CDR2 SYGVKD come from the germline V gene. The CDR3 spells CAISGGLAGSTDTQYF. CDR3 sequence (DNA): TGTGCCATCAGTGGGGGACTAGCGGGTTCCACAGATACGCAGTATTTT.

The sample holds many counts of this clonotype. The rearrangement joins TRBV28 to TRBJ2-1; 8 bases fit TRBD2. Germline V gives CDR1 MDHEN, CDR2 SYDVKM. The CDR3 covers 15 residues. Unmatched junction bases numbered 7, after V lost 4 bases and J lost 5 bases. In nucleotides, the CDR3 is TGTGCCAGCAGTTCCCCGGGAGCGGGAGACAATGAGCAGTTCTTC. Translation: CASSSPGAGDNEQFF.

The table lists this clonotype with many counts. This chain joins TRBV7-2 and TRBJ2-1, with D unresolved. Germline lookup yields CDR1 SGHTA and CDR2 FQGNSA. V dropped 2 bases and J dropped 5 bases, with 16 bases sitting between them. The CDR3 totals 16 residues. CDR3 bases: TGTGCCAGCAGCTTATCGACTGGGGAAAGAGACAATGAGCAGTTCTTC. Translation: CASSLSTGERDNEQFF.

This clonotype occurred many times. The V and J genes are TRBV3-1 and TRBJ2-2, with TRBD2 matching 11 bases. Germline-derived CDR1 and CDR2 are LGHDT and YNNKEL (reference sequence). The CDR3 length is 18 residues. V lost 2 bases, J lost 7 bases, and 12 bases stayed unmatched. The CDR3 DNA sequence: TGTGCCAGCAGCCAACGTAGCGGGAGGGCCCAACAAGGCGGGGAGCTGTTTTTT. This encodes CASSQRSGRAQQGGELFF.

This clonotype was seen many times. The V and J genes are TRBV6-1 and TRBJ2-1, with 10 bases fitting TRBD2. The CDR3 is 13 amino acids. Trimming took 8 bases from V and 7 from J; bases not matched to a gene: 5. Germline-derived CDR1 and CDR2 are MNHNS and SASEGT. CDR3: CASFPAGGNEQFF. The CDR3 DNA reads as TGTGCCAGCTTCCCAGCGGGAGGGAATGAGCAGTTCTTC.

This clonotype was observed at least ten times. The rearrangement links TRBV24-1 to TRBJ1-5, with D tentatively TRBD1 (6 bases). Germline V gene sequence: CDR1 KGHDR, CDR2 SFDVKD. There are 15 residues in the CDR3. Trimming removed 2 bases from V and 3 bases from J, with 10 bases in between. The CDR3 DNA sequence: TGTGCCACCAGTGATTCTAGGGGGTACAATCAGCCCCAGCATTTT. Translation: CATSDSRGYNQPQHF.

This clonotype was counted at least ten times. The rearrangement links TRBV6-2 or TRBV6-3 to TRBJ2-1, with D possibly being TRBD2 (5 bases). The V and J ends lost 5 bases and 7 bases respectively, with 9 bases between them. CDR1 is MNHEY and CDR2 is SVGEGT in the germline V gene. There are 12 residues in the CDR3. CDR3: CASSLLGNEQFF. The DNA of the CDR3 is TGTGCCAGCAGTCTACTAGGGAATGAGCAGTTCTTC.

This clonotype was counted ten times or more. The chain couples TRBV19 to TRBJ1-2; maybe TRBD1 (6 bases). Germline loops: CDR1 LNHDA, CDR2 SQIVND (reference sequence). This CDR3 is 15 amino acids long. Between the trimmed V and J ends, which lost 5 bases and 0 bases, there was a span of 13 bases. The chain's CDR3 is CASSPRTAANYGYTF. CDR3 nucleotide sequence: TGTGCCAGTAGTCCGCGGACAGCAGCTAACTATGGCTACACCTTC.

This clonotype has at least ten counts. The chain uses TRBV12-3 or TRBV12-4 and TRBJ2-4; TRBD2 agrees at 7 bases. V shed 5 bases and J 6 bases; nucleotides not matched to a gene: 19. The CDR3 spans 18 residues. CDR3 sequence (DNA): TGTGCCAGCAGTGCGATGGGAGGGGCGAAAGGTCGACGAAACATTCAGTACTTC. Residues: CASSAMGGAKGRRNIQYF.

This clonotype was counted between two and nine times. This chain uses TRBV15 with TRBJ2-3, with 8 bases lining up with TRBD1. Germline values: CDR1 LNHNV, CDR2 YYDKDF (reference sequence). This CDR3 comprises 14 residues. J was trimmed by 0 bases and V by 5 bases; bases with no gene match: 1. The CDR3 nucleotides are TGTGCCACCAGCCAGGGGGCTAGCACAGATACGCAGTATTTT. Protein product: CATSQGASTDTQYF.

This clonotype has a handful of counts. This rearrangement joins TRBV6-2 or TRBV6-3 to TRBJ2-7; D is possibly TRBD2 (6 bases). The V gene's germline CDR1 is MNHEY and CDR2 SVGEGT. The CDR3 is 15 residues long. Trimming left V 4 bases short and J 0 bases short, with 13 bases between. The CDR3 DNA reads TGTGCCAGCAGTTTGAAACCGGGACTCTCCTACGAGCAGTACTTC. Encoded protein: CASSLKPGLSYEQYF.